This T cell receptor (beta chain) stems from a study of blood T cells in healthy people across ages. In the case of this clonotype: The junction departs from germline at one end; a sequencing error may be responsible.

A second about 6 to 12 cycle PCR used barcoded and J-beta primers. TCRdb processed the 5' RACE reads anew with MiXCR; each CDR3 protein has one entry. The sample has 780,000 or so distinct CDR3 sequences, around three fifths seen once. Germline V gene lookup returns CDR1 LGHDT and CDR2 YNNKEL (reference sequence). The CDR3 consists of 15 residues. Sequencing input: blood. The V call is TRBV3-1, the J call TRBJ1-6; a weak D match, TRBD1 (6 bases). The sequence came from a man aged 40-49 years in good health. The CDR3 DNA sequence: TGTGCCAGCACGAACGACAGGACGGGTTATTCACCCCCCCACTTT. As protein: CASTNDRTGYSPPHF.